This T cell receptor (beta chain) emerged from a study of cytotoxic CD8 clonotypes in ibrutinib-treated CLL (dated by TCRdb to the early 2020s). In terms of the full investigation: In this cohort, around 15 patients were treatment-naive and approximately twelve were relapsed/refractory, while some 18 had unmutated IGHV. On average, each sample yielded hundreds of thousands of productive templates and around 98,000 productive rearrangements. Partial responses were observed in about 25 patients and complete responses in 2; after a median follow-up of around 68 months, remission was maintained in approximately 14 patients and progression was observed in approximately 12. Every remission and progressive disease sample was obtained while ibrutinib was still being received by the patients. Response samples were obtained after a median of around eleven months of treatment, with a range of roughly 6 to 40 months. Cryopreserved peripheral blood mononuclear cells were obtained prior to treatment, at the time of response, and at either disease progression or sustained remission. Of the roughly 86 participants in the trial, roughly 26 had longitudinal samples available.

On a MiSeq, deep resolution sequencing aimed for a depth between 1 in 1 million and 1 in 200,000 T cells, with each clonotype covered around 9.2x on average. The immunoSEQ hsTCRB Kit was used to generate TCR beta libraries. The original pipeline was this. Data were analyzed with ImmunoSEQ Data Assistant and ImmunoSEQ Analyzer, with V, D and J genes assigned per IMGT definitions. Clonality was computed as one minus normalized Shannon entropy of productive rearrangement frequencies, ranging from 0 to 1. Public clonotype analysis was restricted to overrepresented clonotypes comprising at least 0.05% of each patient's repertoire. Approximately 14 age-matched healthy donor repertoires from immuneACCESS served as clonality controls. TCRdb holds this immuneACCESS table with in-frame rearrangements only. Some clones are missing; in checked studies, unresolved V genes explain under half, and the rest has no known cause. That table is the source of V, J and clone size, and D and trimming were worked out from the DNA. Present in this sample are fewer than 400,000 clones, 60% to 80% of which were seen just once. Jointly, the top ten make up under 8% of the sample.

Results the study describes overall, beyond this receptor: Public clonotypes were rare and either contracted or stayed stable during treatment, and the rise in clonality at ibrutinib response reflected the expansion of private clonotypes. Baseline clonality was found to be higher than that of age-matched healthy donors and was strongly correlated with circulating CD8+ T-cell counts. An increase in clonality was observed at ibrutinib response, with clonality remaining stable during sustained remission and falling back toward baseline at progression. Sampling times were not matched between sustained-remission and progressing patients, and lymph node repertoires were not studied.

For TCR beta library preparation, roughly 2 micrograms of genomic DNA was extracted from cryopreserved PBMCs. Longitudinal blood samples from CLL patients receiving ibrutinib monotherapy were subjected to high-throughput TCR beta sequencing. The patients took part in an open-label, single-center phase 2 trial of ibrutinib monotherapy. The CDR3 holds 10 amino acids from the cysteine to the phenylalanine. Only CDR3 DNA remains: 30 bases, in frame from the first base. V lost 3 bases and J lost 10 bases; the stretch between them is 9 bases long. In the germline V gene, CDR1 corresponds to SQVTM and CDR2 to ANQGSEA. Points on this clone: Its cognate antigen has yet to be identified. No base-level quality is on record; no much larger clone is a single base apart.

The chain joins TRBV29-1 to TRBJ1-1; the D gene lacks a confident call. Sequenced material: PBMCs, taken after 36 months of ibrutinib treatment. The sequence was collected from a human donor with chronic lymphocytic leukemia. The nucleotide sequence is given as TGCAGCGTTGACCTTGGGCCAGCTTTCTTT. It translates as CSVDLGPAFF.